This T cell receptor beta chain comes out of a study of blood T cells in healthy people across ages. Study as a whole: T cells yielded about one barcoded beta molecule per two cells through template switching.

The CDR3 spans 16 residues. Germline V gives CDR1 MNHEY, CDR2 SVGAGI. General study results and limits: Greater diversity and more naive CD4+ cells were seen in long-lived donors than in aged donors.

Alongside a J-beta primer mix, a sample-barcoded 5' primer served in a second PCR lasting about 6 to 11 cycles. Using its own MiXCR run on the 5' RACE reads, TCRdb lists one record per CDR3 protein. The sample includes some 1.5 million distinct CDR3 sequences, 35% to 45% seen only once; the top ten take just over 4%. Details on this clonotype: Its antigen remains unidentified. This could be a read error, since a much larger clone is one nucleotide away.

The clonotype originates from a woman between 18 and 29 years old in good health. The chain uses TRBV6-5 and TRBJ1-6, with unresolved D. The sequenced material came from blood. CDR3 nucleotide sequence: TGTGCCAGCAGTTATCGCCAGAGCTCCTATAATCCACCCCTCCACTTT. Amino acid sequence: CASSYRQSSYNPPLHF.